This is a list of T cell receptor beta chains from one sample in a study of T cells expressing NK-cell markers. One entry per CDR3 protein, without DNA, is what TCRdb gives after re-calling the 5' RACE reads. Its table records fewer than 400,000 distinct CDR3 sequences. Input material: blood T cells: a sorted CD56 or NKG2C T cell subset, CD4+ or CD8+ T cells, or bulk PBMC T cells (not recorded which). These receptors were taken from a man aged 18-69 years in good health. The CDR3 runs from the conserved cysteine through the conserved F or W.

J gene: TRBJ2-6; V gene: TRBV11-2; CDR3 protein: CASSLVGRARPGANVLTF
J gene: TRBJ2-1; V gene: TRBV18; CDR3 protein: CASSPPQGARNEQFF
J gene: TRBJ1-1; V gene: TRBV6-2/TRBV6-3; CDR3 protein: CASSYWVSDEAFF
J gene: TRBJ2-1; V gene: TRBV7-9; CDR3 protein: CASSFMSGGASAEQFF
J gene: TRBJ2-6; V gene: TRBV2; CDR3 protein: CASSLLASSGANVLTF
J gene: TRBJ1-4; V gene: TRBV3-1; CDR3 protein: CASRRGTGGEKLFF
J gene: TRBJ1-4; V gene: TRBV3-1; CDR3 protein: CASRGADEKLFF
J gene: TRBJ2-1; V gene: TRBV5-1; CDR3 protein: CASSEVESYNEQFF
J gene: TRBJ2-3; V gene: TRBV9; CDR3 protein: CASSSPRTSTDTQYF
J gene: TRBJ1-2; V gene: TRBV7-2; CDR3 protein: CEIEGYYGYTF
J gene: TRBJ2-7; V gene: TRBV12-3/TRBV12-4; CDR3 protein: CASRGQGLDEQYF
J gene: TRBJ1-2; V gene: TRBV24-1; CDR3 protein: CATSDGTVKVGYTF
J gene: TRBJ2-3; V gene: TRBV14; CDR3 protein: CASSQPGLAFTDTQYF
J gene: TRBJ2-7; V gene: TRBV6-1; CDR3 protein: CASSDGTDDRYF
J gene: TRBJ2-7; V gene: TRBV29-1; CDR3 protein: CSVQVTGSRYEQYF
J gene: TRBJ2-1; V gene: TRBV6-1; CDR3 protein: CASSEIDRVWNEQFF
J gene: TRBJ1-4; V gene: TRBV5-1; CDR3 protein: CASSFRDNLGKLFF
J gene: TRBJ2-5; V gene: TRBV10-3; CDR3 protein: CAISGEVRQETQYF
J gene: TRBJ1-5; V gene: TRBV6-2/TRBV6-3; CDR3 protein: CASSYSRSSGNQPQHF
J gene: TRBJ2-5; V gene: TRBV27; CDR3 protein: CASSSTIRVETQYF
J gene: TRBJ2-1; V gene: TRBV6-2/TRBV6-3; CDR3 protein: CASSYSKAWQGPSSYNEQFF
J gene: TRBJ2-3; V gene: TRBV12-3/TRBV12-4; CDR3 protein: CASSRSPYTDTQYF
J gene: TRBJ2-7; V gene: TRBV6-1; CDR3 protein: CASIRRGGFVLYEQYF
J gene: TRBJ2-2; V gene: TRBV28; CDR3 protein: CASSPPEATYGELFF
J gene: TRBJ1-2; V gene: TRBV20-1; CDR3 protein: CSASGYQVNYGYTF
J gene: TRBJ1-1; V gene: TRBV28; CDR3 protein: CASIAGHTEAFF
J gene: TRBJ2-2; V gene: TRBV25-1; CDR3 protein: CASSEWAGELFF
J gene: TRBJ1-2; V gene: TRBV5-1; CDR3 protein: CASSGTTPTGAGYTF
J gene: TRBJ1-5; V gene: TRBV20-1; CDR3 protein: CSAREDPPKPQHF
J gene: TRBJ1-3; V gene: TRBV7-2; CDR3 protein: CASSFYLENTIYF
J gene: TRBJ1-2; V gene: TRBV2; CDR3 protein: CASSEEGYTNYGYTF
J gene: TRBJ2-1; V gene: TRBV5-1; CDR3 protein: CASSENRVDEQFF
J gene: TRBJ1-2; V gene: TRBV29-1; CDR3 protein: CSVEGTVANYGYTF
J gene: TRBJ2-5; V gene: TRBV5-1; CDR3 protein: CASSQIPRAETQYF
J gene: TRBJ2-7; V gene: TRBV2; CDR3 protein: CASSEASVGQQYF
J gene: TRBJ1-6; V gene: TRBV7-9; CDR3 protein: CASSLSSNSPLHF
J gene: TRBJ2-2; V gene: TRBV11-3; CDR3 protein: CASSLDGANTGELFF
J gene: TRBJ2-7; V gene: TRBV11-2; CDR3 protein: CASSPWENSYEQYF
J gene: TRBJ2-5; V gene: TRBV19; CDR3 protein: CASSINGPEDQETQYF
J gene: TRBJ1-1; V gene: TRBV7-9; CDR3 protein: CASSSDRGRMNTEAFF
J gene: TRBJ2-7; V gene: TRBV6-1; CDR3 protein: CASSRLAGGPTDEQYF
J gene: TRBJ1-6; V gene: TRBV20-1; CDR3 protein: CSARSQGPNSPLHF
J gene: TRBJ2-7; V gene: TRBV9; CDR3 protein: CASSVGLFEDEQYF
J gene: TRBJ1-2; V gene: TRBV9; CDR3 protein: CASSLTGLANYGYTF
J gene: TRBJ1-1; V gene: TRBV25-1; CDR3 protein: CASSDLSWDNPLGAFF
J gene: TRBJ1-1; V gene: TRBV6-1; CDR3 protein: CASGREMNTEAFF
J gene: TRBJ2-3; V gene: TRBV6-4; CDR3 protein: CASSNRVRLGIGTDTQYF
J gene: TRBJ2-2; V gene: TRBV3-1; CDR3 protein: CASSQLPGQGTGELFF
J gene: TRBJ2-6; V gene: TRBV2; CDR3 protein: CASRPGTGVSGANVLTF